What follows are 14 T cell receptor beta chains derived from one specimen sequenced in a study of blood T cell repertoires in COVID-19. Profiled with immunoSEQ multiplex PCR; TCRdb holds only in-frame clones, not every one. The data hold about 110,000 clones, with nearly 90% observed a single time. Sequencing was done on a sample of peripheral blood. The origin of the receptors is a human donor in a cohort sampled during active COVID-19.

This rearrangement joins TRBV5-1 to TRBJ2-2, with 8 positions matching TRBD2. The length of the CDR3 is 17 residues. The V gene end was trimmed by 4 bases and the J gene end by 5 bases; junction bases not matched to a gene: 13. Germline CDR1 and CDR2: SGHRS and YFSETQ. CDR3 in amino acids: CASSPQRGLAGTGELFF. In DNA, the CDR3 is TGCGCCAGCAGCCCACAGCGCGGGCTAGCGGGTACCGGGGAGCTGTTTTTT.

This rearrangement joins TRBV6-1 to TRBJ1-1, with no clear D. The ends were cut back, 3 bases at V and 2 bases at J, with 13 bases in the middle. CDR1 and CDR2 (germline): MNHNS, SASEGT. This CDR3 region has 15 residues. The CDR3 loop reads CASSEDSTFNTEAFF. The DNA for the CDR3 is TGTGCCAGCAGTGAGGACTCTACCTTTAACACTGAAGCTTTCTTT.

The chain employs TRBV19 and TRBJ2-3; a weak D match, TRBD2 (6 bases). Germline CDR1 and CDR2: LNHDA and SQIVND (reference sequence). The germline V and J ends were trimmed by 5 bases and 7 bases, with 16 bases remaining between them. The CDR3 length is 14 residues. DNA for the CDR3: TGTGCCAGTAGTGCCGGGACTCCTCTTTATACGCAGTATTTT. It codes for CASSAGTPLYTQYF.

Only a few counts were recorded for this clone. V is TRBV2 and J is TRBJ1-1, with TRBD1 matching 7 bases. Germline loops: CDR1 SNHLY, CDR2 FYNNEI. The trim removed 7 bases at V and 1 base at J, leaving 3 bases unmatched. CDR3 length equals 13 residues. CDR3: CASIGTENTEAFF. The CDR3 coding sequence is TGTGCCAGCATCGGGACAGAGAACACTGAAGCTTTCTTT.

This chain connects TRBV24-1 to TRBJ2-3; D might be TRBD1 (6 bases). The CDR3 covers 16 residues. V lost 2 bases to trimming and J lost 0 bases, with 11 bases between them. Germline V CDR1 and CDR2: KGHDR, SFDVKD. Here the CDR3 DNA reads TGTGCCACCAGTGATTCCTGGGGGCCTAGCACAGATACGCAGTATTTT. This encodes CATSDSWGPSTDTQYF.

This chain joins TRBV7-2 and TRBJ2-6; D is ambiguous. Trimming shortened V by 5 bases and J by 0 bases, and 11 bases separated the two germline ends. Germline CDR1 and CDR2: SGHTA and FQGNSA. This CDR3 is built from 16 residues. The CDR3 DNA sequence: TGTGCCAGCAGCCCATCGCGAATCTCTGGGGCCAACGTCCTGACTTTC. Translating gives CASSPSRISGANVLTF.

This chain connects TRBV10-1 to TRBJ1-1, with a weak D call TRBD1 (5 bases). CDR3 length: 13 residues. Trimming removed 6 bases from V and 0 bases from J, with 8 bases in between. The V gene's germline CDR1 is WNHNN and CDR2 SYGVQD (reference sequence). CDR3 protein: CASSGGLNTEAFF. Written as DNA, the CDR3 is TGCGCCAGCAGCGGGGGACTGAACACTGAAGCTTTCTTT.

The chain joins TRBV10-1 to TRBJ2-5, with D unresolved. The germline V gene has CDR1 WNHNN and CDR2 SYGVQD (reference sequence). Trimming cost V 2 bases and J 7 bases, with 11 bases left between them. The CDR3 spans 13 residues. The DNA of the CDR3 is TGCGCCAGCAGTGAGGTGGCGGCGGCGACCCAGTACTTC. Amino acids: CASSEVAAATQYF.

The chain combines TRBV29-1 with TRBJ2-2; 9 bases align to TRBD1. The CDR3 loop spans 14 amino acids. Per germline, CDR1 SQVTM and CDR2 ANQGSEA. The junction had 5 bases not matched to a gene; V was cut back by 5 bases and J by 4 bases. CDR3 sequence reads: CSVRGQGVTGELFF. CDR3 DNA: TGCAGCGTTCGGGGACAGGGAGTCACCGGGGAGCTGTTTTTT.

V usage is TRBV30 and J usage is TRBJ1-1; D is undetermined. The CDR3 runs to 13 residues. Trimming cost V 0 bases and J 1 base, with 6 bases left between them. Germline V gene sequence: CDR1 GTSNPN, CDR2 SVGIG (reference sequence). For the CDR3, the DNA is TGTGCCTGGAGTGTAACACCGAACACTGAAGCTTTCTTT. Its protein product is CAWSVTPNTEAFF.

V usage is TRBV9 and J usage is TRBJ2-7, with unresolved D. Trimming took 0 bases from V and 6 from J, leaving 10 bases between them. CDR3 length: 13 residues. Germline CDR1 reads SGDLS; CDR2 reads YYNGEE. The CDR3 spells CASSVDLSREQYF. CDR3 bases: TGTGCCAGCAGCGTAGATCTGTCTCGCGAGCAGTACTTC.

The V and J genes are TRBV6-2 or TRBV6-3 and TRBJ1-5; D remains ambiguous. CDR1 MNHEY and CDR2 SVGEGT come from the germline V gene. CDR3 size: 17 residues. V was clipped by 0 bases and J by 1 base, with 13 bases between them. The CDR3: CASSYSKKGGSNQPQHF. The DNA for the CDR3 is TGTGCCAGCAGTTACTCGAAAAAGGGAGGGAGCAATCAGCCCCAGCATTTT.

J is TRBJ2-5 and V is TRBV7-9, with D possibly matching TRBD2 (6 bases). CDR3 length: 15 amino acids. V was shortened by 1 base and J by 10 bases, with 19 bases between the two germline ends. Germline-derived CDR1 and CDR2 are SEHNR and FQNEAQ (reference sequence). The DNA for the CDR3 is TGTGCCAGCAGCTTAGATGGAGGGAGGCAGTTGATCCAGTACTTC. Residues: CASSLDGGRQLIQYF.

The chain employs TRBV29-1 and TRBJ2-5; D perhaps matches TRBD1 (5 bases). The CDR3 length is 13 residues. The V end was cut by 7 bases, the J end by 5 bases, with 17 bases between. CDR1 and CDR2 (germline): SQVTM, ANQGSEA. CDR3: CSGDGLGAETQYF. In DNA form, the CDR3 reads TGCAGCGGGGATGGCTTAGGGGCCGAGACCCAGTACTTC.